These 5 T cell receptor beta chains came from one sample sequenced in a study of blood T cell repertoires in COVID-19. The assay was immunoSEQ multiplex PCR, and TCRdb's table has in-frame clones only and misses some. This table holds some 220,000 clones, about four fifths found once. The sequencing input was PBMCs or T cells enriched from blood (not recorded which). These receptors came from a woman in her thirties or forties with acute COVID-19.

The chain couples TRBV28 to TRBJ1-6, with no clear D. V was cut by 2 bases and J by 10 bases, with 15 bases left in between. Looked up from germline, CDR1 is MDHEN and CDR2 is SYDVKM. The CDR3 loop spans 15 amino acids. CDR3 region: CASSLLLGSGSPLHF. Written as DNA, the CDR3 is TGTGCCAGCAGTTTACTGCTGGGCTCGGGGTCACCCCTCCACTTT.

The DNA of the CDR3 is TGTGCCAGCAGCTCCCGACAGGGAAAGTCCTACGAGCAGTACTTC. It specifies CASSSRQGKSYEQYF. The chain employs TRBV9 and TRBJ2-7, with 7 bases fitting TRBD1. Germline V gives CDR1 SGDLS, CDR2 YYNGEE. J gave up 1 base and V 4 bases, and 8 bases lay outside the gene matches. The CDR3 length is 15 residues. The variable domain in full, completed from reference TRBV9 and TRBJ2-7, reads DSGVTQTPKHLITATGQRVTLRCSPRSGDLSVYWYQQSLDQGLQFLIQYYNGEERAKGNILERFSAQQFPDLHSELNLSSLELGDSALYFCASSSRQGKSYEQYFGPGTRLTVT.

This chain joins TRBV28 and TRBJ1-1, with 10 bases matching TRBD1. Trimming removed 0 bases from V and 11 bases from J; junction bases left unmatched: 3. The CDR3 runs 13 residues. Germline V gives CDR1 MDHEN, CDR2 SYDVKM. The CDR3 DNA follows: TGTGCCAGCAGTTTATGGGGACAGGGGAGCGCTTTCTTT. Protein sequence: CASSLWGQGSAFF.

In DNA form, the CDR3 reads TGTGCCAGCAGTAGACTAGCGGGGGAGCAGTTCTTC. Protein product: CASSRLAGEQFF. The chain couples TRBV6-2 or TRBV6-3 to TRBJ2-1; 11 nucleotides align to TRBD2. The CDR3 is 12 amino acids. The J segment lost 10 bases and the V segment lost 5 bases, leaving 1 base of the junction unmatched. CDR1 and CDR2 (germline): MNHEY, SVGEGT.

The rearrangement links TRBV30 to TRBJ1-6; 8 nucleotides line up with TRBD1. V dropped 0 bases and J dropped 8; count of bases not matched to a gene: 3. The CDR3 loop spans 14 amino acids. Germline V CDR1 and CDR2: GTSNPN, SVGIG (reference sequence). Here the CDR3 DNA reads TGTGCCTGGAGTGTAGGGACAGGCCATTCACCCCTCCACTTT. It encodes CAWSVGTGHSPLHF.